This entry concerns a single T cell receptor beta chain. What it binds is unknown. The PCR had 60 Vbeta and 13 Jbeta primers. Profiled with immunoSEQ multiplex PCR; TCRdb holds only in-frame clones, not every one. Among about 130,000 clones listed, around 8.5% were seen once. This entry comes from a study of cytomegalovirus exposure and HLA in healthy donors. Study-level results: Links to common viral pathogens appeared, in a later analysis, for several of the most significant clusters. Earlier analysis yielded a pattern in which most TCR beta V segments were productive about 90% or about 30% of the time. Most subjects had HLA-A and HLA-B alleles reportedly predicted accurately by TCR beta sequences.

The sequence derives from a man in his forties in good health and CMV-seronegative. Sequencing was carried out using PBMCs.

The DNA for the CDR3 is TGCGCCAGCAGCCCTCAACGGGGGAGATTCAATGAGCAGTTCTTC. Translating it yields CASSPQRGRFNEQFF. The chain recombines TRBV4-1 with TRBJ2-1, with D possibly matching TRBD2 (6 bases). The CDR3 consists of 15 residues. Germline assignment: CDR1 MGHRA and CDR2 YSYEKL. The V and J ends lost 4 bases and 6 bases respectively, with 16 bases between them.